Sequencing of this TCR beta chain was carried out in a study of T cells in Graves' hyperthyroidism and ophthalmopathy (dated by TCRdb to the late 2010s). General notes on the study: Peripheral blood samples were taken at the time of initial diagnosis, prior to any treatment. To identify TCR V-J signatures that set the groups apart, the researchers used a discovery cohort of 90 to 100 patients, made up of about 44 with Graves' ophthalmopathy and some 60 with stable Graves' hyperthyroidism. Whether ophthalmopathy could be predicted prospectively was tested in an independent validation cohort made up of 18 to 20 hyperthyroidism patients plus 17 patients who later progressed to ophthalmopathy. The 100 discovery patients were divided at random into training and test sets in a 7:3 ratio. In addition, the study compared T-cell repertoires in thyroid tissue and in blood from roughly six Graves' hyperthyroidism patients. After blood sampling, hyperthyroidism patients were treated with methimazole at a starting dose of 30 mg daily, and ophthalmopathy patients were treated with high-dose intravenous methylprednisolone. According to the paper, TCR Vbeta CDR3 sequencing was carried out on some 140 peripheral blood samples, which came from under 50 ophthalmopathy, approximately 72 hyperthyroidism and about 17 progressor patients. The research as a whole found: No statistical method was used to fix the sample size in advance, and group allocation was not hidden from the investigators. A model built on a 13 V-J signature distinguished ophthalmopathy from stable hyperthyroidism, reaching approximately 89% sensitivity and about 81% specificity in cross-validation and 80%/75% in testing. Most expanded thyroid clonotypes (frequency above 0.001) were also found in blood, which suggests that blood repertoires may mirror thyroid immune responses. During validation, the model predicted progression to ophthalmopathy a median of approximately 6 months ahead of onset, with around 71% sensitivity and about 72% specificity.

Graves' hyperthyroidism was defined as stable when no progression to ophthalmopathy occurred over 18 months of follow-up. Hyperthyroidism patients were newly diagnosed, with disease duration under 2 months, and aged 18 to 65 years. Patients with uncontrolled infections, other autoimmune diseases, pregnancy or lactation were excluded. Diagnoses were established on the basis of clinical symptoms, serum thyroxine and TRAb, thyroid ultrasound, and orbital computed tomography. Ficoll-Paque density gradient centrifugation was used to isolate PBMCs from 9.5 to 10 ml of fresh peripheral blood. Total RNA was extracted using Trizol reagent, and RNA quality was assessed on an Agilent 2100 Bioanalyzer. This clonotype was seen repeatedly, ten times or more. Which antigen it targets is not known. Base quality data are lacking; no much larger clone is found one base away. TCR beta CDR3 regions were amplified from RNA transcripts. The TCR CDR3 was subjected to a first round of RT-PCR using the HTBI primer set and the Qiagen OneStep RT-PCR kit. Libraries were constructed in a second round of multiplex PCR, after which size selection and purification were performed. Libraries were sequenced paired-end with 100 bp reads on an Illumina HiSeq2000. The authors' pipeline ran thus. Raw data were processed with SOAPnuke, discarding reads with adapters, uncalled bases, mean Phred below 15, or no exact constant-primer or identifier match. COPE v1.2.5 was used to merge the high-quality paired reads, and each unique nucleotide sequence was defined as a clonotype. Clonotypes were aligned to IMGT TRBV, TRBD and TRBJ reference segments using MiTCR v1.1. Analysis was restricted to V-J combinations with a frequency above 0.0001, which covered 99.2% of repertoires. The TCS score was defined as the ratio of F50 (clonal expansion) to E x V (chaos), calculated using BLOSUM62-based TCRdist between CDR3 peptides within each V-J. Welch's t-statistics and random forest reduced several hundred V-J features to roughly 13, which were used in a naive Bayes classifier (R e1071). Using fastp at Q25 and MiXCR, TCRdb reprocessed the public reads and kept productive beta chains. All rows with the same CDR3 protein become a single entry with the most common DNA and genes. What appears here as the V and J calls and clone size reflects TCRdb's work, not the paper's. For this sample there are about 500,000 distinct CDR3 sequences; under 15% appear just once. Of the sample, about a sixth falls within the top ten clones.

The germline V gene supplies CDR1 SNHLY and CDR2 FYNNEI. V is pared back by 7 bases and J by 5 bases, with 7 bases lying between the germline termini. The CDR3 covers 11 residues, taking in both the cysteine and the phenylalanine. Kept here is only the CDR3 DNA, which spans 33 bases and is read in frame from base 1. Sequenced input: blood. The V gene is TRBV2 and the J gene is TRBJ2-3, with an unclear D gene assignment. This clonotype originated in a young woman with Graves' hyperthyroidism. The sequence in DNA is TGTGCCAGCAAGGAAGGAGATACGCAGTATTTT. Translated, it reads CASKEGDTQYF.